This T cell receptor beta chain is from a study of shared clonotypes between healthy human individuals. Study results and caveats: In general, naive subsets displayed greater estimated richness than memory subsets did. Compared with clonotypes that all four donors shared, non-shared clonotypes had lower generation probabilities. Across a handful of donors, naive CD4 shared around 5.3%, naive CD8 more than 3%, memory CD4 about 2.5%, memory CD8 about 0.38%.

This CDR3 has 15 residues. The germline V gene has CDR1 GTSNPN and CDR2 SVGIG (reference sequence). V lost 1 base and J lost 5, with 14 bases in between. Remarks on this clone: Its specificity is unknown.

Each subset's genomic DNA was shared equally among a number of immunoSEQ plates. The data were produced by immunoSEQ multiplex PCR, yet TCRdb's version contains in-frame clones alone and is incomplete. This table has 1.4 million to 1.5 million clones, approximately 97% appearing once. The rearrangement uses TRBV30 and TRBJ1-4; tentatively, D is TRBD1 (6 bases). The sample consisted of naive CD4+ T cells sorted from blood. Documented subset: CD45RA+ positively selected. This TCR was recovered from a man aged 30 to 39 in good health. CDR3 residues: CAWSATGHGNEKLFF. DNA for the CDR3: TGTGCCTGGAGTGCAACGGGACACGGAAATGAAAAACTGTTTTTT.